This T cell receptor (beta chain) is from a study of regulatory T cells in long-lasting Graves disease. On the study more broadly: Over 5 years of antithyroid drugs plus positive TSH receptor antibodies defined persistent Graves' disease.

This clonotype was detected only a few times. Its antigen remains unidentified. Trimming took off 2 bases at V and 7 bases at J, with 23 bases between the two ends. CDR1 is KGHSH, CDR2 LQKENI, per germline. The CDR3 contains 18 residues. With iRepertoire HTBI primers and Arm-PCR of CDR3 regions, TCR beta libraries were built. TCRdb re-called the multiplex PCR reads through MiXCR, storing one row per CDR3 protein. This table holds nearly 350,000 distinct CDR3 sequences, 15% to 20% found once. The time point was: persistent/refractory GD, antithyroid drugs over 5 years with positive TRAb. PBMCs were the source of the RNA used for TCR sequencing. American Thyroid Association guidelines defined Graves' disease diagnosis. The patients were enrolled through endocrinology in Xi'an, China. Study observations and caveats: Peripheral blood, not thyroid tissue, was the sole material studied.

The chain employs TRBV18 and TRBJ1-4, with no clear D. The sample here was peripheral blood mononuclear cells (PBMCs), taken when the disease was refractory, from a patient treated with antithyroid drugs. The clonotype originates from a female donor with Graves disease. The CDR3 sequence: CASSPVLAARFAGEKLFF. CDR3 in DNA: TGTGCCAGCTCACCAGTTTTGGCAGCTCGGTTCGCGGGTGAAAAACTGTTTTTT. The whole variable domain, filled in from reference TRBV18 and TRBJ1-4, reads NAGVMQNPRHLVRRRGQEARLRCSPMKGHSHVYWYRQLPEEGLKFMVYLQKENIIDESGMPKERFSAEFPKEGPSILRIQQVVRGDSAAYFCASSPVLAARFAGEKLFFGSGTQLSVL.